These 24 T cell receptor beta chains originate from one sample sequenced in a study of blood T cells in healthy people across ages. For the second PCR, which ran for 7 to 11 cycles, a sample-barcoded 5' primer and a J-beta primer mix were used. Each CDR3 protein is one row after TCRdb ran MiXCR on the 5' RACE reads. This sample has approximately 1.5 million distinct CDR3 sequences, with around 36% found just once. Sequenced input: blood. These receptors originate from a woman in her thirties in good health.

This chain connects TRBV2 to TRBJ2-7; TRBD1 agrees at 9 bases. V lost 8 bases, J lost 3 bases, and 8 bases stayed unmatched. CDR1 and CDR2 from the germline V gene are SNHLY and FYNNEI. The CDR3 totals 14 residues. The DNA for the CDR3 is TGTGCCAGCCACGGGACAGGGCTGGTCTACGAGCAGTACTTC. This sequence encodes CASHGTGLVYEQYF. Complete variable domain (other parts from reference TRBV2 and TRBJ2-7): EPEVTQTPSHQVTQMGQEVILRCVPISNHLYFYWYRQILGQKVEFLVSFYNNEISEKSEIFDDQFSVERPDGSNFTLKIRSTKLEDSAMYFCASHGTGLVYEQYFGPGTRLTVT.

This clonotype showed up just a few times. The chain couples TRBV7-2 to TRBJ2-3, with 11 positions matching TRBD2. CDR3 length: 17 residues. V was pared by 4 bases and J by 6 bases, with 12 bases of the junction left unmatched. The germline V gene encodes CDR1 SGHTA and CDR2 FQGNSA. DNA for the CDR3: TGTGCCAGCAGCTCGATAGCGGGAGGGTTAGTTTTGGATACGCAGTATTTT. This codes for CASSSIAGGLVLDTQYF.

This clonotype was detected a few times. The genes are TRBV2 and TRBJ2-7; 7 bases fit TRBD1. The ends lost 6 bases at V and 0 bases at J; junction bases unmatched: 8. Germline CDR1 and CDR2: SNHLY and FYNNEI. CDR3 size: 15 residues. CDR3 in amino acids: CASRKDREPSYEQYF. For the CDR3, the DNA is TGTGCCAGCAGGAAAGACAGGGAACCCTCCTACGAGCAGTACTTC.

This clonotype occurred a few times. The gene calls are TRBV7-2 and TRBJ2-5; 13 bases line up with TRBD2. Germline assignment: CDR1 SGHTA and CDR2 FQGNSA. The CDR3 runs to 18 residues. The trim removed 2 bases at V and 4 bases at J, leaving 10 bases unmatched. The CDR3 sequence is CASSLRRGLAGFRETQYF. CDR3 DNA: TGTGCCAGCAGCTTAAGGCGGGGACTAGCGGGATTTAGAGAGACCCAGTACTTC.

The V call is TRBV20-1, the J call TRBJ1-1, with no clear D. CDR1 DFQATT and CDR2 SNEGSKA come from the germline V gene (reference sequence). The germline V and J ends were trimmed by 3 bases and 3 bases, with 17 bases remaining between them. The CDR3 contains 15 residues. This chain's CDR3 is CSARAQPRGHTEAFF. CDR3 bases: TGCAGTGCTAGGGCACAACCTCGGGGTCACACTGAAGCTTTCTTT.

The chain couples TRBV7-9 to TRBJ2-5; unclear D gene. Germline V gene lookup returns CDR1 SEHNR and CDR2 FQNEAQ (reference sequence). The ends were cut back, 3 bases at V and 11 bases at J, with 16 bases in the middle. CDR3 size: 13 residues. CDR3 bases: TGTGCCAGCAGCTTCTCCCCTGGGGATAAGCAGTACTTC. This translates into CASSFSPGDKQYF.

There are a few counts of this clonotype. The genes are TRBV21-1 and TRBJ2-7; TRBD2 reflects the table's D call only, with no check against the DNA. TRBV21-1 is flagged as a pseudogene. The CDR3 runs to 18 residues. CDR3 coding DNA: TGTGCCAGCAGCAAAGGCTCGCCCCAGGGACTTCGCTCCTACGAGCAGTACTTC. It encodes CASSKGSPQGLRSYEQYF.

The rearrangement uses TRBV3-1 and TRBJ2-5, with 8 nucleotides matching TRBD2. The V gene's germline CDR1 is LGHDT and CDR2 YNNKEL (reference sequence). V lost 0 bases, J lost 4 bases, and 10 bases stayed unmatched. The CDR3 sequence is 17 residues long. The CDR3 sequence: CASSQDSGTRIGETQYF. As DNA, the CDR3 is TGTGCCAGCAGCCAAGACTCCGGGACTAGAATTGGAGAGACCCAGTACTTC.

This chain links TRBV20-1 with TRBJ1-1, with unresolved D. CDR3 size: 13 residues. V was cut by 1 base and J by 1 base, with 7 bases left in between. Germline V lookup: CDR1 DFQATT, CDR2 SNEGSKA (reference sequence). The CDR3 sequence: CSARAGGNTEAFF. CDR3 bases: TGCAGTGCTAGAGCAGGCGGGAACACTGAAGCTTTCTTT.

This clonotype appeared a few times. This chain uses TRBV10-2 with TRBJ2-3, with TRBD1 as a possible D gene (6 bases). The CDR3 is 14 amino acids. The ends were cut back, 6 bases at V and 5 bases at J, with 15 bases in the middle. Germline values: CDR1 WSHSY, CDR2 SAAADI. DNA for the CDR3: TGCGCCAGCAGAGACAGGACATCGGAAGATACGCAGTATTTT. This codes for CASRDRTSEDTQYF.

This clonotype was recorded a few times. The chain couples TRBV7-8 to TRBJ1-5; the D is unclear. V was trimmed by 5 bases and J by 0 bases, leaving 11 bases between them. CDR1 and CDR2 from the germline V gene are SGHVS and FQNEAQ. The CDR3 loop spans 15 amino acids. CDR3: CASSLPEYSNQPQHF. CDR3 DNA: TGTGCCAGCAGCCTACCGGAGTATAGCAATCAGCCCCAGCATTTT.

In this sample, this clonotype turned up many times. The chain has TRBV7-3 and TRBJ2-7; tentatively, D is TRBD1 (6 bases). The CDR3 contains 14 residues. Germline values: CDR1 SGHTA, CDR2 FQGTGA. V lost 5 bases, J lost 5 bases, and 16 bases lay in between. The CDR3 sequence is CASSRGGGGDEQYF. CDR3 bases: TGTGCCAGCAGCCGAGGTGGGGGCGGCGACGAGCAGTACTTC.

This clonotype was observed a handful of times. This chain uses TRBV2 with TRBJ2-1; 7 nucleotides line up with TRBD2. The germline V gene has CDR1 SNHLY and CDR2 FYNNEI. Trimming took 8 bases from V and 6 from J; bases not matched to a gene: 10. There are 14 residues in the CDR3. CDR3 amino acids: CASGGRGPGNEQFF. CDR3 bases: TGTGCCAGCGGGGGGAGGGGCCCAGGCAATGAGCAGTTCTTC.

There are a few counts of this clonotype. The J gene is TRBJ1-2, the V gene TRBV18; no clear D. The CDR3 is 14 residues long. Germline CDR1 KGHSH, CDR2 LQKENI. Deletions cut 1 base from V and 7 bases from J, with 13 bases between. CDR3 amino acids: CASSPRPEIIGYTF. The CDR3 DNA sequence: TGTGCCAGCTCACCACGGCCAGAGATTATTGGCTACACCTTC.

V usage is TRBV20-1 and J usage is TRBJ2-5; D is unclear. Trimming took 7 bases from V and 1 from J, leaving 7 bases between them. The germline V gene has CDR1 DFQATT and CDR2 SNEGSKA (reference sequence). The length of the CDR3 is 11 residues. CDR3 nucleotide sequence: TGCAGTGGGCTGATCCAAGAGACCCAGTACTTC. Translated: CSGLIQETQYF.

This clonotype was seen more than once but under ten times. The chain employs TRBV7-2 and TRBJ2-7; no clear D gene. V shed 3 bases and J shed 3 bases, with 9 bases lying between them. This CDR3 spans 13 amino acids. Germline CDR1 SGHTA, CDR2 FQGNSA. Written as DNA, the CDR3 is TGTGCCAGCAGCTTTAGTGGGCACTACGAGCAGTACTTC. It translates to CASSFSGHYEQYF.

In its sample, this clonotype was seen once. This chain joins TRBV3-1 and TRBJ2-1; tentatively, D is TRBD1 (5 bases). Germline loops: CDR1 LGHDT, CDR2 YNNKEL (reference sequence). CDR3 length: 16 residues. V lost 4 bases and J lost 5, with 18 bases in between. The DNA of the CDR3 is TGTGCCAGCAGCCGTCTCACGACAGCTTATAACAATGAGCAGTTCTTC. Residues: CASSRLTTAYNNEQFF.

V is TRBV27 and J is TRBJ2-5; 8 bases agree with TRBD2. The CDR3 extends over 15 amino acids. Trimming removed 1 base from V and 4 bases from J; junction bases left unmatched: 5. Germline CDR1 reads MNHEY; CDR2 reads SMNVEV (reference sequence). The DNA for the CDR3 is TGTGCCAGCAGTTTATTCAGCGGGAGTGGAGAGACCCAGTACTTC. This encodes CASSLFSGSGETQYF.

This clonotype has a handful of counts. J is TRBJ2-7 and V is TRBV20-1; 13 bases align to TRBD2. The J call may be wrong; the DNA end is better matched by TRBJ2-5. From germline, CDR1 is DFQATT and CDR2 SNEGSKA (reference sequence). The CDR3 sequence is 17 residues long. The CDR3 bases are TGCAGTGCTAGAGCCGGACTAGCGGGAGCGAATTTGGAGACCCAGTACTTC. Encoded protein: CSARAGLAGANLETQYF.

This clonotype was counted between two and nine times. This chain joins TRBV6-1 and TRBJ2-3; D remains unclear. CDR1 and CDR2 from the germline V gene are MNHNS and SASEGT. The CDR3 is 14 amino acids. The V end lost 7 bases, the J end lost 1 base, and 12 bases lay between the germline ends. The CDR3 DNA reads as TGTGCCAGCACGGAGCAGGAGCGCACAGATACGCAGTATTTT. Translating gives CASTEQERTDTQYF.

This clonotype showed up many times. As DNA, the CDR3 is TGTGCCAGCAGCCCCCGGGACAGGGGATCCTACGAGCAGTACTTC. This gives the protein CASSPRDRGSYEQYF. The V gene is TRBV7-9, the J gene TRBJ2-7; 10 bases line up with TRBD1. V shed 5 bases and J 1 base; nucleotides not matched to a gene: 5. CDR1 is SEHNR and CDR2 is FQNEAQ in the germline V gene (reference sequence). The CDR3 covers 15 residues.

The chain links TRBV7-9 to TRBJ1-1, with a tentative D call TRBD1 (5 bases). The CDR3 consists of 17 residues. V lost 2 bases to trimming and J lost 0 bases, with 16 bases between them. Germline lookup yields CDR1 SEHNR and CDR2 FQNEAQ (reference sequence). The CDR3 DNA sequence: TGTGCCAGCAGCTTAAATAGGGGCCAAACCATGAACACTGAAGCTTTCTTT. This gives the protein CASSLNRGQTMNTEAFF.

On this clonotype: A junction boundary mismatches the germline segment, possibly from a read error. In nucleotides, the CDR3 is TGTGCCAGCAGCCAAGCCGGGCTAGCGGGATTCAATGAGCGGTTCTTC. It is translated as CASSQAGLAGFNERFF. J is TRBJ2-1 and V is TRBV4-2; TRBD2 agrees at 9 bases. CDR3 length: 16 residues. Germline CDR1 and CDR2: LGHNA and YNFKEQ.

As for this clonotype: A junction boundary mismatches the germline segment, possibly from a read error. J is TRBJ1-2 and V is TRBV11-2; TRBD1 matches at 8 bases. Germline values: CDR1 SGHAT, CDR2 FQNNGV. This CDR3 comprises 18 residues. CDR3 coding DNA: TGTGCCAGCAGCTTACCCCTCCGGACAGGGCCCTCTAACTATGACTACACCTTC. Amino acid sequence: CASSLPLRTGPSNYDYTF.